The following is a T cell receptor (beta chain) sequence with its context. The data were obtained in a study of blood T cell repertoires in COVID-19. Study-wide background: Nucleic acid was either cDNA or gDNA, and it came from T cells, B-cell-depleted T cells, or PBMCs.

In the authors' methods: Amplification from reference gene primers served as the basis for estimated nucleated cell counts. The repertoire was sequenced with immunoSEQ multiplex PCR; TCRdb's copy has only in-frame clones and lacks some. From that table come the V and J calls and clone size; the DNA was used to work out D and trimming. This repertoire shows over 150,000 clones, about four fifths found once; its top ten account for roughly an eighth. The receptor comes from an elderly woman with COVID-19, enrolled during active disease. Sequencing input: peripheral blood.

The CDR3 DNA is TGTGCCAGCAAGACAGGTGCTTACTCCTACGAGCAGTACTTC. Its translation: CASKTGAYSYEQYF. The gene calls are TRBV6-5 and TRBJ2-7, with D possibly TRBD1 on 6 matching bases. The CDR3 contains 14 residues. CDR1 is MNHEY, CDR2 SVGAGI, per germline. Trimming stripped 7 bases from V and 0 bases from J, with 13 bases between.